The 15 T cell receptor beta chains listed next were all sequenced from one sample in a study of blood T cell repertoires in COVID-19. Here immunoSEQ multiplex PCR was the method, and the copy in TCRdb shows in-frame clones only, minus some. This sample carries tens of thousands of clones, roughly 87% of them seen once, and the ten largest clones take roughly 12%. The sequenced material came from peripheral blood. The source of these receptors is a man older than 75 with acute or convalescent COVID-19.

CDR3 protein: CASSLSRGGYTF. Written as DNA, the CDR3 is TGTGCCAGCAGTTTGAGCAGGGGAGGCTACACCTTC. This chain uses TRBV12-3 or TRBV12-4 with TRBJ1-2, with a possible D match to TRBD1 (6 bases). Between the trimmed V and J ends, which lost 3 bases and 8 bases, there was a span of 10 bases. The CDR3 totals 12 residues.

The CDR3 region is CASSIGQGKIYEQYF. The DNA of the CDR3 is TGTGCCAGCAGCATTGGACAGGGGAAAATTTACGAGCAGTACTTC. This sequence joins TRBV5-4 and TRBJ2-7, with TRBD1 identical over 9 bases. Germline V CDR1 and CDR2: SGHNT, YYREEE (reference sequence). This CDR3 region has 15 residues. Trimming at V came to 4 bases and at J to 4 bases, leaving 9 bases not matched to a gene.

This clone occurred a few times. The chain is built from TRBV27 and TRBJ2-5, with D possibly matching TRBD2 (6 bases). The CDR3 has 17 residues. The germline CDR1 and CDR2 sequences are MNHEY and SMNVEV (reference sequence). The V end was cut by 6 bases, the J end by 5 bases, with 25 bases between. The CDR3 reads CASRTLQAGLGLETQYF. CDR3 nucleotides: TGTGCCAGCAGGACTCTCCAAGCGGGCCTGGGCCTTGAGACCCAGTACTTC.

The chain joins TRBV12-3 or TRBV12-4 to TRBJ2-7; TRBD1 matches 7 bases. The V gene end was trimmed by 5 bases and the J gene end by 6 bases; junction bases not matched to a gene: 7. The CDR3 totals 13 residues. The CDR3 coding sequence is TGTGCCAGCAGTAGGGACAGTGCGGGCGAGCAGTACTTC. It yields the protein CASSRDSAGEQYF.

The chain recombines TRBV5-6 with TRBJ1-2, with a possible D match to TRBD1 (5 bases). Germline lookup yields CDR1 SGHDT and CDR2 YYEEEE. The CDR3 spans 15 residues. V lost 1 base and J 0 bases, leaving 10 bases between the germline ends. The CDR3 DNA sequence: TGTGCCAGCAGCTTGTGGTCAGGGCCTAACTATGGCTACACCTTC. Its translation: CASSLWSGPNYGYTF.

The chain joins TRBV6-5 to TRBJ2-7; TRBD1 might be the D (6 bases). Germline V lookup: CDR1 MNHEY, CDR2 SVGAGI. Trimming cost V 6 bases and J 5 bases, with 14 bases left between them. CDR3 length: 13 amino acids. CDR3 residues: CASSRGAGDEQYF. The DNA for the CDR3 is TGTGCCAGCAGCCGTGGCGCAGGGGACGAGCAGTACTTC.

The chain links TRBV6-1 to TRBJ1-1; 9 positions agree with TRBD1. Germline trimming cut 3 bases from V and 9 bases from J; bases unmatched to any gene: 5. The V gene's germline CDR1 is MNHNS and CDR2 SASEGT. CDR3 length: 13 residues. The CDR3 bases are TGTGCCAGCAGTGACGCCGGGACAGGGAAAGCTTTCTTT. Protein: CASSDAGTGKAFF.

The chain links TRBV30 to TRBJ1-1, with TRBD1 identical over 7 bases. The V and J ends lost 0 bases and 12 bases, in that order; junction bases with no gene match: 10. The germline V gene has CDR1 GTSNPN and CDR2 SVGIG (reference sequence). This CDR3 has 13 amino acids. CDR3 nucleotides: TGTGCCTGGAGTGTACAGGGGTGGGACCAAACTTTCTTT. Translated: CAWSVQGWDQTFF.

V gene TRBV4-1 combines with J gene TRBJ1-4, with D possibly matching TRBD1 (5 bases). Trimming shortened V by 7 bases and J by 0 bases, and 15 bases separated the two germline ends. Per germline, CDR1 MGHRA and CDR2 YSYEKL. The CDR3 sequence is 16 residues long. The DNA of the CDR3 is TGCGCCAGCAAAAAAGGAGGGACGGCAACTAATGAAAAACTGTTTTTT. Translation gives CASKKGGTATNEKLFF.

The chain joins TRBV30 to TRBJ2-1, with 10 nucleotides matching TRBD2. The CDR3 is 17 residues long. The V gene end was trimmed by 1 base and the J gene end by 4 bases; junction bases not matched to a gene: 10. Germline CDR1 and CDR2: GTSNPN and SVGIG (reference sequence). The CDR3 protein is CAWSATSWTSGYNEQFF. CDR3 coding DNA: TGTGCCTGGAGTGCAACTTCCTGGACTAGCGGATACAATGAGCAGTTCTTC.

V is TRBV6-5 and J is TRBJ2-7; weak D call: TRBD1 (6 bases). V was pared by 0 bases and J by 5 bases, with 11 bases between. Germline V CDR1 and CDR2: MNHEY, SVGAGI. The CDR3 runs 14 residues. CDR3 region: CASSYSIQGHEQYF. The CDR3 DNA sequence: TGTGCCAGCAGTTACTCGATACAGGGCCACGAGCAGTACTTC.

This clone has just a few counts. The gene calls are TRBV10-2 and TRBJ1-5; the D gene is possibly TRBD1 (5 bases). Trimming took 5 bases from V and 4 from J, leaving 15 bases between them. CDR1 is WSHSY and CDR2 is SAAADI in the germline V gene. The CDR3 loop spans 15 amino acids. The CDR3 sequence: CASSTGRGWNQPQHF. CDR3 DNA sequence: TGCGCCAGCAGTACGGGCCGGGGGTGGAATCAGCCCCAGCATTTT.

This chain joins TRBV19 and TRBJ2-7, with D perhaps TRBD2 (7 bases). This CDR3 spans 15 amino acids. Germline V CDR1 and CDR2: LNHDA, SQIVND (reference sequence). Between the trimmed V and J ends, which lost 3 bases and 0 bases, there was a span of 12 bases. CDR3 nucleotide sequence: TGTGCCAGTAGTATGGGGGGGCTAAACTCCTACGAGCAGTACTTC. Protein product: CASSMGGLNSYEQYF.

The chain links TRBV7-9 to TRBJ1-1; 8 bases fit TRBD1. The V and J ends lost 5 bases and 1 base, in that order; junction bases with no gene match: 6. Germline CDR1 SEHNR, CDR2 FQNEAQ (reference sequence). The CDR3 totals 15 residues. CDR3 DNA: TGTGCCAGCAGCATGACAGGGGTTGGGAACACTGAAGCTTTCTTT. It codes for CASSMTGVGNTEAFF.

The chain joins TRBV4-2 to TRBJ2-1; 10 bases line up with TRBD1. Germline V gene sequence: CDR1 LGHNA, CDR2 YNFKEQ. The CDR3 has 15 amino acids. The trim removed 3 bases at V and 5 bases at J, leaving 4 bases unmatched. CDR3 coding DNA: TGTGCCAGCAGCCAGCCGGGACAGGGGAACAATGAGCAGTTCTTC. It translates to CASSQPGQGNNEQFF.